The clone carrying this T cell receptor beta chain was found a few times. The target antigen is unknown. These data belong to a study of T-cell memory formation after mild COVID-19. The CDR3 spans 16 residues. V lost 3 bases and J lost 0, with 15 bases in between. General study findings and limits: CD4+ bias marked clones expanding day 15 to 37, unlike balanced contracting clones.

A 5'RACE reaction primed in the constant segment made cDNA libraries of TCR alpha and TCR beta, and these carried sample barcodes and UMIs. TCRdb passed the 5' RACE reads through MiXCR, listing each CDR3 protein once. The table shows fewer than 650,000 distinct CDR3 sequences, with roughly a fifth occurring only once. The chain recombines TRBV12-3 or TRBV12-4 with TRBJ2-7; tentative D call: TRBD2 (6 bases). This receptor was obtained from an adult woman who had mild COVID-19 (a few samples of this study predate the infection). Cell type and time point are not known. The sample taken for sequencing was PBMCs or a T cell subset sorted from them (not recorded which). In DNA form, the CDR3 reads TGTGCCAGCAGTTTTGGAGGGCGCCTCAGCTCCTACGAGCAGTACTTC. Translating it yields CASSFGGRLSSYEQYF.